By sample fraction, the clone carrying this T cell receptor (beta chain) is medium-sized (0.01 to 0.1%). A single record per CDR3 protein comes from TCRdb applying MiXCR to the 5' RACE reads. The repertoire includes approximately 60,000 distinct CDR3 sequences, more than 25% of them detected once, and 3% to 4% sits in the top ten. V lost 3 bases to trimming and J lost 0 bases, with 10 bases between them. Germline V CDR1 and CDR2: SGHTA, FQGTGA. The CDR3 spans 15 residues. Sample: tumor-infiltrating memory CD4+ T cells sorted from the breast tumor. The subset denotes: memory CD4+ T cells, CD4+CD45RO+CD25-. The sequence came from a female donor with breast cancer. The rearrangement joins TRBV7-3 to TRBJ2-3; TRBD1 or TRBD2 may be the D gene (5 bases each). In nucleotides, the CDR3 is TGTGCCAGCAGCTTCGACGGGGCCAGCACAGATACGCAGTATTTT. It yields the protein CASSFDGASTDTQYF.